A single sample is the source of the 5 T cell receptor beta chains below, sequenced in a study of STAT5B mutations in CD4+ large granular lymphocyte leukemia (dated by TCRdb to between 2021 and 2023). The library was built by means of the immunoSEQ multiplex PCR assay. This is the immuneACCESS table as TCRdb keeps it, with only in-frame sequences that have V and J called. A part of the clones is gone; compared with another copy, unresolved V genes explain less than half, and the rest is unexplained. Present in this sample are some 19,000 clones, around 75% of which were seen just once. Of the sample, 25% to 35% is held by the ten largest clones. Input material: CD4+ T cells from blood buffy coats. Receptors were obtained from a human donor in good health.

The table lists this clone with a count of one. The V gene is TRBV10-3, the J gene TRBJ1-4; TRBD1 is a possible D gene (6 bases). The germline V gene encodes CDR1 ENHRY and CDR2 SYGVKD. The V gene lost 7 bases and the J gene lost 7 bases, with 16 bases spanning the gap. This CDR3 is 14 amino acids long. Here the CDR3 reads CAITSGGLGEKLFF. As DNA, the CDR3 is TGTGCCATCACCAGCGGGGGGCTGGGTGAAAAACTGTTTTTT.

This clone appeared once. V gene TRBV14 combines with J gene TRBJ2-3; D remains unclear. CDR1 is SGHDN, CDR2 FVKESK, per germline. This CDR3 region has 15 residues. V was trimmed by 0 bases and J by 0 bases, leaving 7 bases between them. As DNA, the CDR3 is TGTGCCAGCAGCCAAGACAGACACAGCACAGATACGCAGTATTTT. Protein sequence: CASSQDRHSTDTQYF.

CDR3 protein: CASSLPPEDRGRPGVGTTYNEQFF. The CDR3 DNA reads as TGCGCCAGCAGCTTGCCCCCGGAGGACAGGGGGCGCCCCGGGGTAGGGACCACCTACAATGAGCAGTTCTTC. This rearrangement joins TRBV5-1 to TRBJ2-1; 11 bases map to TRBD1. The CDR3 is 24 residues long. CDR1 and CDR2 (germline): SGHRS, YFSETQ. Losses at the gene ends were 1 base for V and 2 bases for J; bases not matched to a gene: 26.

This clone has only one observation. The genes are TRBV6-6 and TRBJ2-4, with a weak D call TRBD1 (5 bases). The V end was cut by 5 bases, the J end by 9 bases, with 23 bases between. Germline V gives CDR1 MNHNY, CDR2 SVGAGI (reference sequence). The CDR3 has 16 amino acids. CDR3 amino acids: CASSPRDTPLFGIQYF. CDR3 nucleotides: TGTGCCAGCAGTCCCAGGGATACTCCCTTATTCGGCATTCAGTACTTC.

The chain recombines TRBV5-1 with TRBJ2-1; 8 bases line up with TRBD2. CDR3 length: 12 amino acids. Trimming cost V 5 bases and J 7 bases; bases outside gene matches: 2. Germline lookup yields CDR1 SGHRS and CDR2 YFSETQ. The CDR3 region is CASRREGNEQFF. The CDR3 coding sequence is TGCGCCAGCAGACGGGAGGGGAATGAGCAGTTCTTC.